This T cell receptor beta chain was captured by sequencing in a study of blood T cell repertoires in COVID-19. As for the study in general: Sources were T cells, B-cell-depleted T cells, or PBMCs; the material itself was cDNA or gDNA.

Trimming took 3 bases from V and 3 from J; bases not matched to a gene: 5. Germline V gene data show CDR1 as LNHDA and CDR2 as SQIVND (reference sequence). The CDR3 is 14 residues long. Repertoires were generated with immunoSEQ multiplex PCR, while TCRdb's copy carries only in-frame clones and drops some. This sample has approximately 77,000 clones, with more than 80% found just once. The V gene is TRBV19, the J gene TRBJ2-7, with 7 bases fitting TRBD1. The receptor was derived from a man aged 25 to 45 with acute or convalescent COVID-19. The sequenced sample was peripheral blood. DNA of the CDR3: TGTGCCAGTAGTATGGGCCAGGGGGACTACGAGCAGTACTTC. This gives the protein CASSMGQGDYEQYF. Full variable domain (rest looked up from reference TRBV19 and TRBJ2-7): DGGITQSPKYLFRKEGQNVTLSCEQNLNHDAMYWYRQDPGQGLRLIYYSQIVNDFQKGDIAEGYSVSREKKESFPLTVTSAQKNPTAFYLCASSMGQGDYEQYFGPGTRLTVT.